A single sample is the source of the 19 T cell receptor beta chains below, sequenced in a study of regulatory T cells in long-lasting Graves disease. Stated time point: newly diagnosed GD, antithyroid drugs for less than 3 months. The TCR library was made from RNA that had been extracted from PBMCs in TRIzol. iRepertoire HTBI primers and Arm-PCR of CDR3 regions built TCR beta libraries. Each CDR3 protein is one row after TCRdb ran MiXCR on the multiplex PCR reads. The table lists roughly 500,000 distinct CDR3 sequences, about 12% of them singletons. In addition, the sample was reused for a study of T cells in Graves' hyperthyroidism and ophthalmopathy.

The sequenced sample was peripheral blood mononuclear cells (PBMCs), obtained at new diagnosis, from a patient treated with antithyroid drugs. The source of these receptors is a woman aged 25 to 39 with Graves disease.

The gene calls are TRBV20-1 and TRBJ1-1, with D perhaps TRBD1 (6 bases). Germline CDR1 DFQATT, CDR2 SNEGSKA (reference sequence). V gave up 4 bases and J gave up 1 base, with 10 bases separating them. This CDR3 spans 13 amino acids. The CDR3 region has the DNA TGCAGTGCTACCCCGGGGGCGAACACTGAAGCTTTCTTT. Protein sequence: CSATPGANTEAFF.

This clonotype was counted at least ten times. The chain couples TRBV9 to TRBJ2-5; D is tentatively TRBD1 or TRBD2 (6 bases each). Germline V gene sequence: CDR1 SGDLS, CDR2 YYNGEE. The CDR3 consists of 14 residues. V gave up 4 bases and J gave up 3 bases, with 13 bases separating them. CDR3 sequence: CASSPWRGEETQYF. The CDR3 nucleotides read TGTGCCAGCAGCCCTTGGAGGGGGGAAGAGACCCAGTACTTC.

The chain couples TRBV6-2 or TRBV6-3 to TRBJ1-4, with 8 bases identical to TRBD1. This CDR3 is built from 16 residues. Losses at the gene ends were 4 bases for V and 7 bases for J; bases not matched to a gene: 11. Germline CDR1 MNHEY, CDR2 SVGEGT. CDR3 DNA sequence: TGTGCCAGCAGTTCACTTTTGGCCAGGGGGCTTGAAAAACTGTTTTTT. This encodes CASSSLLARGLEKLFF.

This clonotype was found many times. Relative to the germline gene, one junction end is altered; a read error may explain this. The genes are TRBV10-3 and TRBJ2-7, with D unclear. The CDR3 is 12 amino acids. Germline lookup yields CDR1 ENHRY and CDR2 SYGVKD. The CDR3 protein is CATSTLSYEQYF. The CDR3 coding sequence is TGTGCCACCAGTACCCTCTCCTACGAGCAGTACTTC.

There are many counts of this clonotype. Sequence at one end of the junction differs from germline and may be a read error. This rearrangement joins TRBV6-1 to TRBJ1-4, with a possible D match to TRBD1 (5 bases). The CDR3 extends over 15 amino acids. Germline V gene lookup returns CDR1 MNHNS and CDR2 SASEGT. CDR3 sequence: CASTRDGGEGEKLFF. CDR3 nucleotides: TGTGCCAGCACCAGGGACGGCGGGGAGGGTGAAAAACTGTTCTTT.

This clonotype was recorded many times. The J gene is TRBJ1-2, the V gene TRBV13; maybe TRBD1 (5 bases). Germline CDR1 reads PRHDT; CDR2 reads FYEKMQ (reference sequence). V was shortened by 3 bases and J by 9 bases, with 17 bases between the two germline ends. CDR3 length: 14 residues. CDR3 in DNA: TGTGCCAGCAGCTTGAGATCGGGACTCAGTCGCTACACCTTC. This translates into CASSLRSGLSRYTF.

This clonotype was seen repeatedly, ten times or more. The chain carries TRBV30 and TRBJ1-5, with 7 bases fitting TRBD1. This CDR3 region has 15 residues. CDR1 is GTSNPN and CDR2 is SVGIG in the germline V gene (reference sequence). The trim removed 2 bases at V and 1 base at J, leaving 5 bases unmatched. DNA for the CDR3: TGTGCCTGGAGTAGACAGGGCCTCAGCAATCAGCCCCAGCATTTT. Its protein product is CAWSRQGLSNQPQHF.

This clonotype was recorded at least ten times. The chain links TRBV27 to TRBJ2-4; tentatively, D is TRBD1 (7 bases). V dropped 0 bases and J dropped 8 bases, with 11 bases sitting between them. CDR1 is MNHEY and CDR2 is SMNVEV in the germline V gene (reference sequence). This CDR3 contains 14 residues. Here the CDR3 DNA reads TGTGCCAGCAGTTTATCCAGGGGGGCGGACATTCAGTACTTC. Amino acids: CASSLSRGADIQYF.

In this sample, this clonotype turned up many times. The chain couples TRBV28 to TRBJ1-4, with TRBD1 matching 8 bases. Germline loops: CDR1 MDHEN, CDR2 SYDVKM. The V segment lost 5 bases and the J segment 5 bases; nucleotides outside the gene matches: 7. The CDR3 contains 15 residues. This CDR3 is CASSLPQGANEKLFF. CDR3 in DNA: TGTGCCAGCAGTCTCCCCCAGGGGGCAAATGAAAAACTGTTTTTT.

This clonotype occurred a few times. The CDR3 spells CASSARDSSSYEQYF. CDR3 DNA: TGTGCCAGCAGTGCCCGGGACAGCAGCTCCTACGAGCAGTACTTC. The V call is TRBV27, the J call TRBJ2-7, with TRBD1 identical over 7 bases. Germline loops: CDR1 MNHEY, CDR2 SMNVEV (reference sequence). With 5 bases clipped from V and 0 bases from J, the junction kept 7 bases outside the gene matches. The CDR3 is made up of 15 amino acids.

This clonotype was seen ten or more times. The rearrangement uses TRBV20-1 and TRBJ2-1; TRBD1 matches 8 bases. The CDR3 sequence is 12 residues long. Germline V CDR1 and CDR2: DFQATT, SNEGSKA (reference sequence). With V trimmed by 7 bases and J by 6 bases, 5 bases remained unmatched. The CDR3 DNA reads as TGCAGTGGCCTGACAGGGGTCAATGAGCAGTTCTTC. Protein sequence: CSGLTGVNEQFF.

The gene calls are TRBV3-2 and TRBJ2-1; the table's D gene call, TRBD2, was not cross checked with the DNA. TRBV3-2 is classified as a pseudogene. This CDR3 has 14 amino acids. Here the CDR3 reads CASKGTSVNNEQFF. The CDR3 coding sequence is TGTGCCAGCAAGGGGACTAGCGTAAACAATGAGCAGTTCTTC.

The rearrangement links TRBV29-1 to TRBJ2-4, with a weak D call TRBD1 (6 bases). The V gene's germline CDR1 is SQVTM and CDR2 ANQGSEA. V was pared by 6 bases and J by 1 base, with 13 bases between. The CDR3 extends over 14 amino acids. DNA for the CDR3: TGCAGCGTGACATCAGGGGAGGCCAAAAACATTCAGTACTTC. It specifies CSVTSGEAKNIQYF.

This clonotype has a handful of counts. This chain links TRBV7-2 with TRBJ2-3; perhaps D is TRBD1 or TRBD2 (5 bases each). The CDR3 is made up of 15 amino acids. Trimming shortened V by 2 bases and J by 2 bases, and 11 bases separated the two germline ends. Germline-derived CDR1 and CDR2 are SGHTA and FQGNSA. In nucleotides, the CDR3 is TGTGCCAGCAGCTTAAAGGGACCCGACACAGATACGCAGTATTTT. Its translation is CASSLKGPDTDTQYF.

The sample holds many counts of this clonotype. The chain employs TRBV12-3 or TRBV12-4 and TRBJ2-3; no clear D gene. The V end lost 3 bases, the J end lost 2 bases, and 9 bases lay between the germline ends. CDR3 length equals 14 residues. The CDR3 nucleotides are TGTGCCAGCAGTTTTTCTTGGACCACAGATACGCAGTATTTT. Protein product: CASSFSWTTDTQYF.

This clonotype was found a few times. The chain recombines TRBV20-1 with TRBJ1-3, with D maybe TRBD1 (5 bases). Between the trimmed V and J ends, which lost 4 bases and 4 bases, there was a span of 23 bases. Germline V gives CDR1 DFQATT, CDR2 SNEGSKA (reference sequence). CDR3 length: 17 residues. The CDR3 nucleotides are TGCAGTGCTATCCAACTGCGGGGGAGCGTGGCCGGAAACACCATATATTTT. Its protein product is CSAIQLRGSVAGNTIYF.

This clonotype was recorded many times. The V gene is TRBV20-1, the J gene TRBJ2-7, with 7 positions matching TRBD1. The CDR3 sequence is 15 residues long. Germline lookup yields CDR1 DFQATT and CDR2 SNEGSKA (reference sequence). Trimming cost V 3 bases and J 6 bases; bases outside gene matches: 14. Written as DNA, the CDR3 is TGCAGTGCTAGTGAAACCCAGTTAGGGGGCGGCGAGCAGTACTTC. Its protein is CSASETQLGGGEQYF.

This clonotype was detected ten times or more. The gene calls are TRBV10-3 and TRBJ1-2; 10 nucleotides match TRBD1. Trimming removed 5 bases from V and 2 bases from J; junction bases left unmatched: 2. Germline assignment: CDR1 ENHRY and CDR2 SYGVKD. The CDR3 has 14 residues. CDR3 sequence (DNA): TGTGCCATCAGTTCGGGACAGGGGAACTATGGCTACACCTTC. Its translation is CAISSGQGNYGYTF.

This clonotype occurred a few times. CDR3 bases: TGCAGTGCTAGAGATCGACGGAGGGGTATCGTCGAGCAGTACTTC. It translates to CSARDRRRGIVEQYF. This sequence joins TRBV20-1 and TRBJ2-3; perhaps TRBD2 as D (6 bases). The last part of the DNA fits TRBJ2-7 better; the J call may be wrong. Germline V gene data show CDR1 as DFQATT and CDR2 as SNEGSKA (reference sequence). CDR3 length: 15 residues.